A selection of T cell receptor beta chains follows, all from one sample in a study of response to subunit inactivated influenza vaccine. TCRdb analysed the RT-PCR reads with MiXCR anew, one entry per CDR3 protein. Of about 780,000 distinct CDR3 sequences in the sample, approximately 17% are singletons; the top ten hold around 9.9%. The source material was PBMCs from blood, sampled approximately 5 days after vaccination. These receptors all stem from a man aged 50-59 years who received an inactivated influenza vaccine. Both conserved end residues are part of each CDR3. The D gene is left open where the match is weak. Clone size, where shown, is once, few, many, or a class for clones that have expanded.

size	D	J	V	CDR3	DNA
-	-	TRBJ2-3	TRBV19	CASKRQDTDTQYF	TGTGCCAGTAAAAGACAGGACACAGATACGCAGTATTTT
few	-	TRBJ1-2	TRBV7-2	CASSPLSLNYGYTF	TGTGCCAGCAGCCCACTGAGCCTGAACTATGGCTACACCTTC
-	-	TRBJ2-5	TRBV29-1	CSVFFSNQETQYF	TGCAGCGTTTTCTTCTCCAACCAAGAGACCCAGTACTTC
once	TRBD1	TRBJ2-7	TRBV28	CASRGQGSHEQYF	TGTGCCAGCAGAGGACAGGGTAGCCACGAGCAGTACTTC
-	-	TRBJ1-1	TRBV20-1	CSAPSPSEAFF	TGCAGTGCCCCGTCCCCCTCTGAAGCTTTCTTT
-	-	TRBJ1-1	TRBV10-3	CAIKDLDTEAFF	TGTGCCATCAAAGATCTGGACACTGAAGCTTTCTTT
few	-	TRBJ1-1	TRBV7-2	CASSLDASRGEAFF	TGTGCCAGCAGCTTAGATGCTTCGCGGGGTGAAGCTTTCTTT
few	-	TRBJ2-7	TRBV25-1	CASTLAGVRGDEQYF	TGTGCCAGCACACTCGCGGGTGTCCGAGGGGACGAGCAGTACTTC
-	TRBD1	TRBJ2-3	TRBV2	CASRVGQGATDTQYF	TGTGCCAGCAGGGTCGGACAGGGGGCTACAGATACGCAGTATTTT
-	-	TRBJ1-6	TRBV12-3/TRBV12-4	CASRGTMPSPLHF	TGTGCCAGCAGGGGTACAATGCCATCACCCCTCCACTTT
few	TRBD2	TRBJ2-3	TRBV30	CAWSKLAGISDTQYF	TGTGCCTGGAGTAAGCTAGCGGGAATCTCAGATACGCAGTATTTT
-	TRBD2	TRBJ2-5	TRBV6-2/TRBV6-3	CASSLSGGYQETQYF	TGTGCCAGCAGCCTTAGCGGGGGATATCAAGAGACCCAGTACTTC
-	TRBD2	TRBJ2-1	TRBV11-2	CASSLGAGARNEQFF	TGTGCCAGCAGCTTAGGGGCGGGAGCTCGCAATGAGCAGTTCTTC